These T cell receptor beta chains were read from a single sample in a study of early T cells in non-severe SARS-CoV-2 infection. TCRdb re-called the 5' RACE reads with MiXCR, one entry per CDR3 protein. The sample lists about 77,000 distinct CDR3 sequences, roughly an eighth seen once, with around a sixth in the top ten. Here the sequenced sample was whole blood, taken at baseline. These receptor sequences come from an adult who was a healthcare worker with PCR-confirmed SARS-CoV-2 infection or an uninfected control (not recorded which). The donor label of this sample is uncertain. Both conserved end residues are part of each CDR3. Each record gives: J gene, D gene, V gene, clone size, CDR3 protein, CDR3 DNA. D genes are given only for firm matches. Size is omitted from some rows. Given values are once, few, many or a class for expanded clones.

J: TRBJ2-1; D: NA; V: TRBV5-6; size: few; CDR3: CASSFWFGSNEQFF; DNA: TGTGCCAGCAGCTTTTGGTTCGGGAGCAATGAGCAGTTCTTC
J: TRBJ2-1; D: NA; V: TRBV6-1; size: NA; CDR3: CASSGKPPSVGNEQFF; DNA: TGTGCCAGCAGTGGTAAGCCTCCTAGCGTTGGGAATGAGCAGTTCTTC
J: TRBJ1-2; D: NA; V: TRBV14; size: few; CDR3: CASSQAGSGRLSYTF; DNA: TGTGCCAGCAGCCAAGCCGGCAGTGGGAGGCTAAGCTACACCTTC
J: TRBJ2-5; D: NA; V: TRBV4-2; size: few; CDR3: CASSYMTGVRETQYF; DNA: TGTGCCAGCAGCTATATGACAGGAGTACGAGAGACCCAGTACTTC
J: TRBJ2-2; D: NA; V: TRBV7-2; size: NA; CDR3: CASSLPGRANTGELFF; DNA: TGTGCCAGCAGCTTACCGGGGCGGGCAAACACCGGGGAGCTGTTTTTT
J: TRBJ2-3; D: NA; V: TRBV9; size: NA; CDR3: CASSVGAVFADTQYF; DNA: TGTGCCAGCAGCGTAGGAGCGGTATTTGCAGATACGCAGTATTTT
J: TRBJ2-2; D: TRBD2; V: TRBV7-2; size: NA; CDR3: CASSPGTSGLWLFF; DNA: TGTGCCAGCAGCCCAGGGACTAGCGGACTATGGCTGTTTTTT
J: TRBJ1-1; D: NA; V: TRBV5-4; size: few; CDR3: CASMRSAFDDTEAFF; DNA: TGTGCCAGCATGCGGTCAGCGTTTGACGACACTGAAGCTTTCTTT
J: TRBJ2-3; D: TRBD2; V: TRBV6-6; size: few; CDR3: CASSYMSSGRANTQYF; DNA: TGTGCCAGCAGTTACATGTCTAGCGGGAGGGCCAATACGCAGTATTTT
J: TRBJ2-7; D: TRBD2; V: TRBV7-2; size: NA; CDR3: CASSRQLAGVYEQYF; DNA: TGTGCCAGCAGCCGCCAGTTAGCGGGAGTGTACGAGCAGTACTTC
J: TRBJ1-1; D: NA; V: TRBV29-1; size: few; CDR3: CSGSHGTNTEAFF; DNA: TGCAGCGGCTCTCACGGAACGAACACTGAAGCTTTCTTT
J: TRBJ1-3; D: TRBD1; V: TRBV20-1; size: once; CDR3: CSASDRGGGNTIYF; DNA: TGCAGTGCTTCGGACAGGGGAGGTGGAAACACCATATATTTT
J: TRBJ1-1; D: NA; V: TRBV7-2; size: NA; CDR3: CASSLGAPGWTEAFF; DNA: TGTGCCAGCAGCTTAGGGGCTCCAGGGTGGACTGAAGCTTTCTTT
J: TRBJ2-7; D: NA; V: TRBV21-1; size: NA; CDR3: CASSKGLSRTARQRVEQYF; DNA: TGTGCCAGCAGCAAAGGCCTTTCTCGGACAGCCCGTCAACGGGTAGAGCAGTACTTC
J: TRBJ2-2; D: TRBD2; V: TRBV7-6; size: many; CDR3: CASSPTGTSGRVFTGELFF; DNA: TGTGCCAGCAGCCCGACCGGGACTAGCGGGAGAGTCTTCACCGGGGAGCTGTTTTTT
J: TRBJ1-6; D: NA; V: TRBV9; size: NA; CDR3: CASSPERGSSYNSPLHF; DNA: TGTGCCAGCAGCCCGGAAAGGGGGAGCTCCTATAATTCACCCCTCCACTTT
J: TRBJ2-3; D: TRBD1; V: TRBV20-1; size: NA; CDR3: CSATPTGRDTRYF; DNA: TGCAGTGCGACGCCGACAGGGCGAGATACGCGGTATTTT
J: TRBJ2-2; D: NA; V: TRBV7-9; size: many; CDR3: CASSPRSNTGELFF; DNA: TGTGCCAGCAGCCCCCGTTCTAACACCGGGGAGCTGTTTTTT
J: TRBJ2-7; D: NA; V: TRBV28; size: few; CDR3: CASSTGPGVTYEQYF; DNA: TGTGCCAGCAGTACGGGCCCGGGGGTAACCTACGAGCAGTACTTC
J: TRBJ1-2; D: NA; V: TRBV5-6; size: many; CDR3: CASSTGGWGLIDGYTF; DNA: TGTGCCAGTTCTACTGGAGGTTGGGGCCTGATCGATGGCTACACCTTC
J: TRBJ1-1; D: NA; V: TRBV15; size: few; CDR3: CATLMLTRGSSEAFF; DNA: TGTGCCACCCTGATGTTAACCCGGGGAAGTTCTGAAGCTTTCTTT
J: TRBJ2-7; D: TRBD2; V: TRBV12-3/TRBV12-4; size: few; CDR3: CASSLSSGYEQYF; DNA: TGTGCCAGCAGTTTATCTAGCGGGTACGAGCAGTACTTC
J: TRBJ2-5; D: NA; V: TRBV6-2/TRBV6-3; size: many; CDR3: CASSWNQETQYF; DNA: TGTGCCAGCAGTTGGAACCAAGAGACCCAGTACTTC
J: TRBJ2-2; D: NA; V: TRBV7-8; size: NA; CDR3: CASSLGQGANTGELFF; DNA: TGTGCCAGCAGCTTAGGGCAGGGAGCCAACACCGGGGAGCTGTTTTTT